The rows below give T cell receptor beta chains drawn from one sample of a study of T cells in Graves' hyperthyroidism and ophthalmopathy. TCRdb re-called the multiplex PCR reads through MiXCR, storing one row per CDR3 protein. The data contain under 350,000 distinct CDR3 sequences, less than 30% of them singletons. The sample comprised blood. Every receptor here comes from a man between 40 and 49 years old with Graves' hyperthyroidism that later progressed to Graves' ophthalmopathy. CDR3s include the opening cysteine and the closing phenylalanine or tryptophan. A D gene is named only where the DNA matches it firmly. Clone size is shown for a subset of rows, as once, few, many or a class of expanded clone.

D,J,size,V,CDR3,DNA
NA,TRBJ2-1,many,TRBV11-2,CASSGSSYNEQFF,TGTGCCAGCAGCGGCAGCTCCTACAATGAGCAGTTCTTC
TRBD2,TRBJ2-7,many,TRBV9,CASSVDGTTHEQYF,TGTGCCAGCAGCGTAGATGGGACTACCCACGAGCAGTACTTC
NA,TRBJ2-7,many,TRBV29-1,CSVGHGTASYEQYF,TGCAGCGTTGGCCATGGAACTGCATCCTACGAGCAGTACTTC
TRBD1,TRBJ1-5,NA,TRBV15,CATSEGAGRHQPQHF,TGTGCCACCAGCGAGGGGGCCGGAAGACATCAGCCCCAGCATTTT
NA,TRBJ2-5,many,TRBV20-1,CSARDWRGQETQYF,TGCAGTGCTAGAGATTGGCGGGGCCAAGAGACCCAGTACTTC
TRBD1,TRBJ1-5,many,TRBV6-1,CASSVRDRTQPQHF,TGTGCCAGCAGTGTCCGGGACAGAACTCAGCCCCAGCATTTT
NA,TRBJ2-7,many,TRBV11-2,CASSLQSNYEQYF,TGTGCCAGCAGCTTACAAAGTAACTACGAGCAGTACTTC
NA,TRBJ2-7,few,TRBV4-1,CASSQDSWEYEQYF,TGCGCCAGCAGCCAAGATAGTTGGGAGTACGAGCAGTACTTC
NA,TRBJ1-1,few,TRBV7-2,CASSLALRQNTEAFF,TGTGCCAGCAGCTTAGCGCTCCGACAGAACACTGAAGCTTTCTTT
NA,TRBJ1-3,many,TRBV9,CASSVNDISGNTIYF,TGTGCCAGCAGCGTAAATGATATCTCTGGAAACACCATATATTTT
NA,TRBJ1-1,many,TRBV3-1,CASSQDFRGTEAFF,TGTGCCAGCAGCCAAGATTTTAGAGGCACTGAAGCTTTCTTT
TRBD1,TRBJ1-2,NA,TRBV28,CASSETGESYGYTF,TGTGCCAGCAGTGAAACAGGGGAGTCCTATGGCTACACCTTC
NA,TRBJ1-2,many,TRBV5-6,CASSPVSGAYYGYTF,TGTGCCAGCAGCCCGGTCTCGGGCGCCTACTATGGCTACACCTTC
TRBD1,TRBJ1-1,many,TRBV29-1,CSADQGAAEAFF,TGCAGCGCAGATCAGGGGGCAGCTGAAGCTTTCTTT
NA,TRBJ1-3,many,TRBV11-3,CASSSCTSWGFWAGNTIYF,TGTGCCAGCAGCTCATGCACTTCCTGGGGGTTTTGGGCTGGAAACACCATATATTTT
NA,TRBJ1-1,once,TRBV20-1,CSAVRANTEAFF,TGCAGTGCTGTAAGGGCGAACACTGAAGCTTTCTTT
NA,TRBJ2-2,few,TRBV5-1,CASSLASPRATGELFF,TGCGCCAGCAGCTTGGCATCCCCTAGGGCCACCGGGGAGCTGTTTTTT
TRBD1,TRBJ1-2,NA,TRBV6-1,CATSRDRVNYGYTF,TGTGCTACGAGCAGGGACAGGGTTAACTATGGCTACACCTTC
NA,TRBJ1-1,NA,TRBV7-2,CASSLANWEREAFF,TGTGCCAGCAGCTTAGCGAATTGGGAGAGGGAAGCTTTCTTT
NA,TRBJ1-1,many,TRBV7-3,CASSSKPNGAEAFF,TGTGCCAGCAGCTCTAAGCCGAACGGGGCTGAAGCTTTCTTT
TRBD2,TRBJ2-1,NA,TRBV19,CASSILAGEVYNEQFF,TGTGCCAGTAGTATTTTAGCGGGAGAGGTCTACAATGAGCAGTTCTTC
NA,TRBJ2-7,many,TRBV6-5,CASRTHDTFYEQYF,TGTGCCAGCAGAACCCACGACACATTCTACGAGCAGTACTTC
NA,TRBJ1-1,many,TRBV2,CASLQGARTEAFF,TGTGCCAGTCTCCAAGGGGCAAGGACTGAAGCTTTCTTT